The TCR beta chain under discussion was sequenced for a study of cytotoxic CD8 clonotypes in ibrutinib-treated CLL. Study-wide background: Complete response was seen in 2 patients and partial in some 24; roughly 12 progressed and about 14 stayed remitted after a median approximately 70 months. The study, taken as a whole, reports: Timing of sampling differed between sustained-remission and progressing patients. Relative to age-matched healthy donors, clonality at baseline was higher, and it tracked circulating CD8+ T-cell counts.

About 2 micrograms of genomic DNA, which was extracted from cryopreserved PBMCs, served as the material used for the TCR beta libraries. The CDR3 consists of 13 residues. Germline loops: CDR1 LNHNV, CDR2 YYDKDF (reference sequence). Some clones are missing from TCRdb's copy, which holds only in-frame ones; the method was immunoSEQ multiplex PCR. The profile covers about 300,000 clones, with about 64% appearing a single time and about 5.9% taken by the ten largest. Comments on this clone: Its specificity is not known. At one of its ends the junction is not consistent with the germline gene, which may arise from a read error.

The specimen was PBMCs, collected after 36 months of ibrutinib treatment. J is TRBJ2-1 and V is TRBV15; D ambiguous. The receptor was isolated from a human donor with chronic lymphocytic leukemia. The CDR3 is CATTRSRNNEQFF. As DNA, the CDR3 is TGTGCCACCACCAGATCGCGAAACAATGAGCAGTTCTTC.